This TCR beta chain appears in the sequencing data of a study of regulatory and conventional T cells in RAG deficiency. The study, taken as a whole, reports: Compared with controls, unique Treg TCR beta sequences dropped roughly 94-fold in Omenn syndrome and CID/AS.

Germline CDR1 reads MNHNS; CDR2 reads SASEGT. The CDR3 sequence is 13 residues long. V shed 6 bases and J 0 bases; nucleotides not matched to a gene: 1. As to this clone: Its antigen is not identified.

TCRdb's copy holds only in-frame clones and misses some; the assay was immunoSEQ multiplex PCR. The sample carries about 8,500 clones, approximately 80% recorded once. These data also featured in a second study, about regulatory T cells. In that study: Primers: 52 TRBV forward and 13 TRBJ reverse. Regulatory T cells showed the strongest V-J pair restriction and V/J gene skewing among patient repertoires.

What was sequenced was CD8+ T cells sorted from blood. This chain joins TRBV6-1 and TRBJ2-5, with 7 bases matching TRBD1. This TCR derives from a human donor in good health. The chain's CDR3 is CASRDRYQETQYF. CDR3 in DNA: TGTGCCAGCAGGGACAGGTACCAAGAGACCCAGTACTTC.